This T cell receptor beta chain was identified in a study of T cell responses to AZD1222 COVID-19 vaccine. Germline values: CDR1 MDHEN, CDR2 SYDVKM. The CDR3 loop spans 15 amino acids. The trim removed 5 bases at V and 5 bases at J, leaving 10 bases unmatched. Clones were sequenced by immunoSEQ multiplex PCR, and TCRdb holds only the in-frame ones, with some missing. The sample shows 150,000 or so clones, roughly nine tenths of them seen only once. The origin of this receptor is an adult who had recovered from COVID-19. V usage is TRBV28 and J usage is TRBJ2-5; TRBD2 matches 8 bases. The material sequenced was peripheral blood, taken after recovery from COVID-19. Written as DNA, the CDR3 is TGTGCCAGCAGTGACGGACTAGCTGGCAGTGAGACCCAGTACTTC. Translated, it gives CASSDGLAGSETQYF.